Included here is one T cell receptor beta chain sequence, with context. Clones were sequenced by immunoSEQ multiplex PCR, and TCRdb holds only the in-frame ones, with some missing. Of 65,000 to 95,000 clones listed, 60% to 85% are singletons. The entry originates in a study of blood T cell repertoires in COVID-19. The ends were cut back, 2 bases at V and 1 base at J, with 10 bases in the middle. Germline values: CDR1 LNHDA, CDR2 SQIVND (reference sequence). The CDR3 length is 15 residues. Sequences were obtained from peripheral blood. The TCR comes from a human donor in a cohort sampled during active COVID-19. This chain uses TRBV19 with TRBJ2-3; the D gene is possibly TRBD2 (6 bases). CDR3 in DNA: TGTGCCAGTAGTATATCTTCGGGGGGCACAGATACGCAGTATTTT. It is translated as CASSISSGGTDTQYF.